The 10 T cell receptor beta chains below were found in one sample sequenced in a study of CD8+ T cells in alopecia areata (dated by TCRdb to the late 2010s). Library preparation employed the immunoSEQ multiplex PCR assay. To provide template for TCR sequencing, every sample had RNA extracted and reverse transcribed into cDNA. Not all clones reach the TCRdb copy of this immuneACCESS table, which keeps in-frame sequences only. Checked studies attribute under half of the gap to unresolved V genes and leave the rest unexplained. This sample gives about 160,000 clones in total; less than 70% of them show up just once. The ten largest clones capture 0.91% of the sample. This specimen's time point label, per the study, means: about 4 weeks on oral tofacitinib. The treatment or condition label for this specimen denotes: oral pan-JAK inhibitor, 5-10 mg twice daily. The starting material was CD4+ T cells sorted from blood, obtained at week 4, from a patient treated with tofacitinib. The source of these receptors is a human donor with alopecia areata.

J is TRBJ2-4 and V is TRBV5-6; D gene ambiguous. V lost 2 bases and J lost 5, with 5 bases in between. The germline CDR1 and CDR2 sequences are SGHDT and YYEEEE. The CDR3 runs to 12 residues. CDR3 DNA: TGTGCCAGCAGCTTTACGGAAAACATTCAGTACTTC. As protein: CASSFTENIQYF.

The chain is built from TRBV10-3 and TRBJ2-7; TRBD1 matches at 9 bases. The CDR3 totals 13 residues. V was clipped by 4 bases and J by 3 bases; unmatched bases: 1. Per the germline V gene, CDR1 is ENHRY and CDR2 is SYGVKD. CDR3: CAISAGQGYEQYF. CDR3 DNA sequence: TGTGCCATCAGTGCGGGACAGGGCTACGAGCAGTACTTC.

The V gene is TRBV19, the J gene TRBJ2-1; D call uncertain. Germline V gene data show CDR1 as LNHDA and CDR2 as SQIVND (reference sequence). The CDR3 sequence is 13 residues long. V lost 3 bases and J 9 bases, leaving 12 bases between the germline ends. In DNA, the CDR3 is TGTGCCAGTAGTATCGGTAGAATGGGTGAGCAGTTCTTC. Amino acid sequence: CASSIGRMGEQFF.

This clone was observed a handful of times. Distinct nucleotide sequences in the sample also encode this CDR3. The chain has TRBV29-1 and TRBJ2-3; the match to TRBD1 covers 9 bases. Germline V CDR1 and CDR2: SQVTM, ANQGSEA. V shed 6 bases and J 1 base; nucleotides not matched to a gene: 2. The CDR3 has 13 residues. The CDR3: CSVRQGGTDTQYF. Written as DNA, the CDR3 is TGCAGCGTCCGACAGGGGGGCACAGATACGCAGTATTTT.

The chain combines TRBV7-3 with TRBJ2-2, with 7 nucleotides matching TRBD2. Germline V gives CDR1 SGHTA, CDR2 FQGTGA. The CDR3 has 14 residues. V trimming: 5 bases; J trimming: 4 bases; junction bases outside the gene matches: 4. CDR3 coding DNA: TGTGCCAGCAGCCCCACTAGCGCCACCGGGGAGCTGTTTTTT. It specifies CASSPTSATGELFF.

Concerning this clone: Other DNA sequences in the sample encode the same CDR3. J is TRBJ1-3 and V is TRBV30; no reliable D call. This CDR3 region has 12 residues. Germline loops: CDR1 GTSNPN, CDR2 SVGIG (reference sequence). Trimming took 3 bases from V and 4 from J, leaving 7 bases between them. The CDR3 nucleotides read TGTGCCTGGAGCGTTGGGGGAAACACCATATATTTT. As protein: CAWSVGGNTIYF.

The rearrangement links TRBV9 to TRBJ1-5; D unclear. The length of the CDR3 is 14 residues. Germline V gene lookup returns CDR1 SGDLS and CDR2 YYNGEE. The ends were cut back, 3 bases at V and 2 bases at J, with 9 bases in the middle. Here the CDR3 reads CASSADFGNQPQHF. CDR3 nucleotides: TGTGCCAGCAGCGCGGACTTTGGCAATCAGCCCCAGCATTTT.

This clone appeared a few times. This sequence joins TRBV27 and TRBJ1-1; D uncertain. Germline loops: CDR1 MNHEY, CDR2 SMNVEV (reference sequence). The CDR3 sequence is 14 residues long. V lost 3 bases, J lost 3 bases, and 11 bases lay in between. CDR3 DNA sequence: TGTGCCAGCAGTTTGATCTTTGGTTACACTGAAGCTTTCTTT. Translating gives CASSLIFGYTEAFF.

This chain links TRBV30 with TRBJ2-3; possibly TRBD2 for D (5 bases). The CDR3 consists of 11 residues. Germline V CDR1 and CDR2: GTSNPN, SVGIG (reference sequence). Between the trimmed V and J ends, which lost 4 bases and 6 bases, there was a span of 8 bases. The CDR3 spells CAWTSKDTQYF. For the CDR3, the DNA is TGTGCCTGGACTAGCAAGGATACGCAGTATTTT.

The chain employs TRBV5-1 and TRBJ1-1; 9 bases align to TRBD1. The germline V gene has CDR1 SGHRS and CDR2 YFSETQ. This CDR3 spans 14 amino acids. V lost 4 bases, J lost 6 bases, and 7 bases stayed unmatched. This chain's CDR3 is CASSQSDRGAEAFF. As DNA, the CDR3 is TGCGCCAGCAGCCAATCGGACAGGGGCGCTGAAGCTTTCTTT.